Shown below are 5 T cell receptor beta chains from a single sample sequenced in a study of prognosis after radiotherapy for stage I lung cancer. Amplification of the TCR beta CDR3 (from genomic DNA) was done by two-round multiplex PCR. With primers specific to each TRBV and TRBJ gene, the first-round PCR was performed. Via MiXCR, TCRdb re-called the multiplex PCR reads, giving one row per CDR3 protein. Altogether about 31,000 distinct CDR3 sequences are present, around 40% being singletons, with the ten largest covering about 16%. This material consisted of PBMCs, taken before or after stereotactic body radiation therapy (not recorded which). All receptors come from a donor at least 50 years old with non-small cell lung cancer.

This clonotype appeared many times. This chain uses TRBV7-9 with TRBJ2-7, with a weak D call TRBD2 (5 bases). In germline, CDR1 is SEHNR, CDR2 FQNEAQ (reference sequence). Trimming stripped 1 base from V and 2 bases from J, with 12 bases between. The CDR3 spans 15 residues. This CDR3 reads CASSLGLAGPYEQYF. The CDR3 bases are TGTGCCAGCAGCTTAGGTCTTGCGGGCCCCTACGAGCAGTACTTC.

Ten or more counts support this clonotype. The V and J genes are TRBV4-1 and TRBJ2-2; D is unresolved. The CDR3 runs 16 residues. V lost 6 bases and J lost 0, with 14 bases in between. CDR1 is MGHRA, CDR2 YSYEKL, per germline. CDR3 sequence reads: CASRGHLLANTGELFF. CDR3 DNA sequence: TGCGCCAGCAGGGGTCACCTATTAGCGAACACCGGGGAGCTGTTTTTT.

The sample holds one count of this clonotype. This chain joins TRBV27 and TRBJ2-1; maybe TRBD2 (5 bases). V shed 8 bases and J shed 3 bases, with 11 bases lying between them. The length of the CDR3 is 13 residues. From germline, CDR1 is MNHEY and CDR2 SMNVEV (reference sequence). The CDR3 reads CASWTGYYNEQFF. CDR3 bases: TGTGCCAGCTGGACTGGATACTACAATGAGCAGTTCTTC.

This clonotype was counted a few times. The genes are TRBV6-1 and TRBJ1-2; D not certain. Per the germline V gene, CDR1 is MNHNS and CDR2 is SASEGT. V lost 6 bases, J lost 7 bases, and 9 bases lay in between. This CDR3 has 11 residues. The CDR3 sequence is CASSLRAGYTF. CDR3 nucleotide sequence: TGTGCCAGCAGCCTCCGGGCTGGCTACACCTTC.

This clonotype appeared many times. This chain links TRBV12-3 or TRBV12-4 with TRBJ1-5, with TRBD1 identical over 7 bases. V lost 0 bases, J lost 3 bases, and 5 bases stayed unmatched. The CDR3 is 16 amino acids. In DNA, the CDR3 is TGTGCCAGCAGTTTAGCCCTGGACAGGCTCAATCAGCCCCAGCATTTT. This sequence encodes CASSLALDRLNQPQHF.